This record concerns one T cell receptor (beta chain) sequence. Its target is unknown. Germline V gene data show CDR1 as SGHRS and CDR2 as YFSETQ. J was trimmed by 5 bases and V by 2 bases; bases with no gene match: 4. There are 15 residues in the CDR3. The data were taken from a study of T cell responses to AZD1222 COVID-19 vaccine. General study results and limits: Repertoires were collected only later (after the peak T cell response had occurred). Spike was spanned by vaccine-associated CD4 TCRs, with dominance at 160-218 and 743-854.

Measured with immunoSEQ multiplex PCR; TCRdb has only the in-frame clones, and not every one. This table holds approximately 180,000 clones, around 87% found once. This clonotype was obtained from an adult in good health. The chain uses TRBV5-1 and TRBJ2-2, with 9 nucleotides matching TRBD1. The sequencing here drew on peripheral blood, taken on day 0 of AZD1222 vaccination. CDR3: CASSLRTGETGELFF. CDR3 sequence (DNA): TGCGCCAGCAGCTTAAGGACAGGGGAAACCGGGGAGCTGTTTTTT.